These 22 T cell receptor beta chains originate from one sample sequenced in a study of T cells after yellow fever vaccination (dated by TCRdb to the late 2010s). In light of the paper, this sample's treatment or condition label describes: live attenuated yellow fever vaccine strain. The library relied on 5' RACE. TCRdb names Illumina HiSeq 2500 as the instrument used. TCRdb handled the public reads itself, with Q25 trimming in fastp and clone calling in MiXCR, and kept productive beta chains. Rows with one shared CDR3 protein collapse into an entry with the most common genes and DNA. Within this sample are nearly 550,000 distinct CDR3 sequences, with approximately 21% of them counted one time only. The top ten clones comprise over 11% of the sample. The source material was PBMCs, sampled 15 days after the yellow fever booster vaccination. These receptors were obtained from a man between 25 and 39 years old who received the YFV17D yellow fever vaccine.

V usage is TRBV7-2 and J usage is TRBJ1-1; D not resolved. Germline V gives CDR1 SGHTA, CDR2 FQGNSA. The CDR3 consists of 15 residues. Trimming cost V 1 base and J 0 bases, with 9 bases left between them. This CDR3 reads CASSLDNMMNTEAFF. The CDR3 nucleotides read TGTGCCAGCAGCTTAGATAACATGATGAACACTGAAGCTTTCTTT.

V usage is TRBV18 and J usage is TRBJ1-1, with no clear D. Trimming took 3 bases from V and 1 from J, leaving 9 bases between them. The CDR3 totals 14 residues. Germline-derived CDR1 and CDR2 are KGHSH and LQKENI. Here the CDR3 DNA reads TGTGCCAGCTCACCTGGGAAAGAGAACACTGAAGCTTTCTTT. Its protein product is CASSPGKENTEAFF.

This clonotype was counted only a few times. The chain has TRBV20-1 and TRBJ1-4; D gene uncertain. The V gene lost 5 bases and the J gene lost 8 bases, with 15 bases spanning the gap. The germline gives CDR1 DFQATT, CDR2 SNEGSKA (reference sequence). The CDR3 consists of 13 residues. The CDR3 DNA reads TGCAGTGCTTCCGGCCAGCGAGGAGAAAAACTGTTTTTT. Encoded protein: CSASGQRGEKLFF.

The V call is TRBV14, the J call TRBJ2-7, with D perhaps matching TRBD2 (6 bases). Germline CDR1 reads SGHDN; CDR2 reads FVKESK. CDR3 length equals 13 residues. Trimming took off 4 bases at V and 6 bases at J, with 13 bases between the two ends. In nucleotides, the CDR3 is TGTGCCAGCAGCCCGGTACTAGCAGGCGAGCAGTACTTC. Translating gives CASSPVLAGEQYF.

This sequence joins TRBV14 and TRBJ2-5, with D hard to call. This CDR3 contains 12 residues. V lost 3 bases and J 4 bases, leaving 6 bases between the germline ends. Germline V gene sequence: CDR1 SGHDN, CDR2 FVKESK. CDR3 DNA: TGTGCCAGCAGCCACCTACCAGAGACCCAGTACTTC. Translated, it gives CASSHLPETQYF.

J is TRBJ2-5 and V is TRBV18; no definite D call. Germline V gene sequence: CDR1 KGHSH, CDR2 LQKENI. The CDR3 runs to 13 residues. Trimming took off 3 bases at V and 3 bases at J, with 8 bases between the two ends. The CDR3 loop is CASSPRREETQYF. The CDR3 bases are TGTGCCAGCTCACCCAGGCGCGAAGAGACCCAGTACTTC.

The chain is built from TRBV5-6 and TRBJ1-2; D gene uncertain. Germline values: CDR1 SGHDT, CDR2 YYEEEE. V was shortened by 4 bases and J by 9 bases, with 10 bases between the two germline ends. The CDR3 runs to 11 residues. This CDR3 is CASSTTGSYTF. The DNA for the CDR3 is TGTGCCAGCAGCACGACGGGAAGCTACACCTTC.

The J gene is TRBJ2-5, the V gene TRBV7-2; no definite D call. Germline CDR1 is SGHTA and CDR2 is FQGNSA. The V end was cut by 3 bases, the J end by 1 base, with 15 bases between. This CDR3 spans 16 amino acids. CDR3 sequence (DNA): TGTGCCAGCAGCTTGAAGTCCCCCCAGACCCAAGAGACCCAGTACTTC. It is translated as CASSLKSPQTQETQYF.

The rearrangement uses TRBV5-8 and TRBJ2-3; 9 nucleotides align to TRBD1. Germline lookup yields CDR1 SGHTS and CDR2 YDEGEE. V shed 7 bases, J shed 4 bases, and the junction held 10 bases outside the gene matches. This CDR3 has 15 residues. The chain's CDR3 is CASRKGQGGPDTQYF. The CDR3 bases are TGTGCCAGCCGAAAGGGACAGGGCGGTCCAGATACGCAGTATTTT.

This clonotype has a handful of counts. The chain employs TRBV6-1 and TRBJ2-1; D is ambiguous. CDR1 MNHNS and CDR2 SASEGT come from the germline V gene. The CDR3 length is 11 residues. V gave up 7 bases and J gave up 12 bases, with 13 bases separating them. DNA of the CDR3: TGTGCCAGCACCCTGGACGTTGGGCAGTTCTTC. It is translated as CASTLDVGQFF.

The chain couples TRBV6-5 to TRBJ1-3, with D maybe TRBD1 (5 bases). The CDR3 has 13 residues. V was cut by 0 bases and J by 9 bases, with 9 bases left in between. From germline, CDR1 is MNHEY and CDR2 SVGAGI. The CDR3 here is CASSYSIRGTIYF. DNA for the CDR3: TGTGCCAGCAGTTACTCGATTAGGGGCACCATATATTTT.

Only a few counts were recorded for this clonotype. The V and J genes are TRBV7-2 and TRBJ2-1; no firm D call. This CDR3 is built from 15 residues. Germline loops: CDR1 SGHTA, CDR2 FQGNSA. V shed 2 bases and J shed 6 bases, with 14 bases lying between them. As DNA, the CDR3 is TGTGCCAGCAGCTTAAGAGCGACCAGAGTCAATGAGCAGTTCTTC. Residues: CASSLRATRVNEQFF. The full variable domain, its missing parts supplied by reference TRBV7-2 and TRBJ2-1, is GAGVSQSPSNKVTEKGKDVELRCDPISGHTALYWYRQSLGQGLEFLIYFQGNSAPDKSGLPSDRFSAERTGGSVSTLTIQRTQQEDSAVYLCASSLRATRVNEQFFGPGTRLTVL.

This clonotype came up many times. J is TRBJ2-1 and V is TRBV5-5, with TRBD2 matching over 10 bases. J gave up 10 bases and V 4 bases, and 11 bases lay outside the gene matches. Germline V gene data show CDR1 as SGHKS and CDR2 as YYEKEE (reference sequence). The CDR3 is 15 residues long. CDR3 protein: CASSNPTSGASEQFF. The CDR3 DNA reads TGTGCCAGCAGCAACCCCACTAGCGGGGCTTCGGAGCAGTTCTTC.

The gene calls are TRBV5-5 and TRBJ1-3; D not resolved. CDR1 SGHKS and CDR2 YYEKEE come from the germline V gene (reference sequence). This CDR3 has 15 amino acids. Trimming took 7 bases from V and 0 from J, leaving 14 bases between them. This CDR3 reads CASGEDLYSGNTIYF. CDR3 nucleotide sequence: TGTGCCAGCGGCGAGGACTTATACTCTGGAAACACCATATATTTT.

The V gene is TRBV3-1, the J gene TRBJ2-3; TRBD2 matches at 9 bases. Germline V gene data show CDR1 as LGHDT and CDR2 as YNNKEL (reference sequence). After removal of 4 bases from V and 0 bases from J, the junction contained 8 bases not matched to a gene. The CDR3 sequence is 17 residues long. The CDR3 region has the DNA TGTGCCAGCAGCCTCTCGGGACTAGCAGAAAGCACAGATACGCAGTATTTT. Its translation is CASSLSGLAESTDTQYF.

This clonotype was observed a handful of times. The CDR3 DNA reads as TGCAGTGCTTCCAAAACAAGACAGGGCACTGAAGCTTTCTTT. It yields the protein CSASKTRQGTEAFF. The chain recombines TRBV20-1 with TRBJ1-1, with 7 nucleotides matching TRBD1. The CDR3 length is 14 residues. Unmatched junction bases numbered 10, after V lost 5 bases and J lost 4 bases. In germline, CDR1 is DFQATT, CDR2 SNEGSKA (reference sequence).

The chain has TRBV5-4 and TRBJ2-1; no firm D call. There are 13 residues in the CDR3. Trimming removed 9 bases at V and 5 bases at J, with 15 bases between. Germline CDR1 SGHNT, CDR2 YYREEE (reference sequence). CDR3 loop: CATLLTGHNEQFF. In nucleotides, the CDR3 is TGTGCCACCCTTTTAACGGGCCACAATGAGCAGTTCTTC.

A few counts support this clonotype. This rearrangement joins TRBV19 to TRBJ2-2, with 7 bases that match TRBD1. The CDR3 covers 13 residues. Trimming at V came to 7 bases and at J to 5 bases, leaving 4 bases not matched to a gene. In germline, CDR1 is LNHDA, CDR2 SQIVND (reference sequence). The CDR3 is CASINRGTGELFF. Here the CDR3 DNA reads TGTGCCAGTATTAACAGGGGTACCGGGGAGCTGTTTTTT.

This clonotype was observed a handful of times. This chain uses TRBV7-2 with TRBJ2-3; 12 bases match TRBD2. The length of the CDR3 is 15 residues. The germline V gene has CDR1 SGHTA and CDR2 FQGNSA. J was trimmed by 4 bases and V by 5 bases; bases with no gene match: 4. Written as DNA, the CDR3 is TGTGCCAGCAGCCGGACTAGCGGGACCTCAGATACGCAGTATTTT. Translated: CASSRTSGTSDTQYF.

The rearrangement joins TRBV7-2 to TRBJ2-3; no definite D call. With 6 bases removed from V and 1 base from J, the gap between germline ends came to 11 bases. The CDR3 is made up of 14 amino acids. Germline-derived CDR1 and CDR2 are SGHTA and FQGNSA. CDR3 in amino acids: CASRPRAGTDTQYF. The CDR3 DNA is TGTGCCAGCAGGCCCCGGGCGGGCACAGATACGCAGTATTTT.

This clonotype was picked up many times. This CDR3 is CASSLRTSGETQYF. In DNA, the CDR3 is TGTGCCAGCAGCTTAAGGACTAGTGGAGAGACCCAGTACTTC. V and J are TRBV7-2 and TRBJ2-5, with 7 nucleotides matching TRBD2. The V gene end was trimmed by 2 bases and the J gene end by 4 bases; junction bases not matched to a gene: 4. The CDR3 has 14 amino acids. CDR1 and CDR2 (germline): SGHTA, FQGNSA.

This clonotype has only a few counts. The chain links TRBV4-3 to TRBJ2-3; D is perhaps TRBD2 (7 bases). Germline CDR1 LGHNA, CDR2 YSLEER. V lost 4 bases and J lost 5, with 19 bases in between. The CDR3 length is 16 residues. The CDR3 coding sequence is TGCGCCAGCAGCCCGACAACCCAGGGGAGGGGAGATACGCAGTATTTT. Translation gives CASSPTTQGRGDTQYF.